The 11 T cell receptor beta chains below were found in one sample sequenced in a study of cytotoxic CD8 clonotypes in ibrutinib-treated CLL. The data were produced by immunoSEQ multiplex PCR, yet TCRdb's version contains in-frame clones alone and is incomplete. The top ten hold about 2.9% of the sample, which has around 150,000 clones, roughly 88% seen once. The material was PBMCs, obtained at disease progression, from a patient treated with ibrutinib. All receptors come from a human donor with chronic lymphocytic leukemia.

The chain employs TRBV5-4 and TRBJ2-7; no clear D gene. This CDR3 region has 11 residues. Germline V CDR1 and CDR2: SGHNT, YYREEE (reference sequence). Trimming took off 0 bases at V and 9 bases at J, with 7 bases between the two ends. For the CDR3, the DNA is TGTGCCAGCAGCTTGGTGGGTGTGCAGTACTTC. It codes for CASSLVGVQYF.

In this sample, this clone turned up once. The chain links TRBV27 to TRBJ2-4, with no clear D. Germline V CDR1 and CDR2: MNHEY, SMNVEV (reference sequence). Trimming pared 3 bases from V and 8 bases from J, leaving 17 bases between. This CDR3 comprises 15 residues. The CDR3 DNA is TGTGCCAGCAGTTTTACCTCAGGTACCGGCGACATTCAGTACTTC. Amino acid sequence: CASSFTSGTGDIQYF.

The chain is built from TRBV30 and TRBJ1-1; D uncertain. This CDR3 is 15 amino acids long. V shed 2 bases and J shed 0 bases, with 13 bases lying between them. The V gene's germline CDR1 is GTSNPN and CDR2 SVGIG (reference sequence). The CDR3 loop reads CAWSQTTTVNTEAFF. DNA of the CDR3: TGTGCCTGGAGTCAAACTACGACGGTGAACACTGAAGCTTTCTTT.

The rearrangement joins TRBV30 to TRBJ2-5; D not certain. V lost 0 bases and J 5 bases, leaving 13 bases between the germline ends. This CDR3 comprises 14 residues. The germline V gene has CDR1 GTSNPN and CDR2 SVGIG (reference sequence). The CDR3 here is CAWSVSTQQETQYF. In DNA, the CDR3 is TGTGCCTGGAGTGTCTCGACACAGCAGGAGACCCAGTACTTC.

The chain links TRBV10-3 to TRBJ2-7, with D perhaps matching TRBD1 (6 bases). The germline V gene has CDR1 ENHRY and CDR2 SYGVKD. CDR3 length equals 13 residues. Trimming took off 11 bases at V and 6 bases at J, with 20 bases between the two ends. CDR3 protein: CAGSQGTNPEQYF. In DNA, the CDR3 is TGTGCCGGATCACAGGGTACAAACCCCGAGCAGTACTTC.

The chain links TRBV19 to TRBJ1-4; D ambiguous. V was pared by 5 bases and J by 8 bases, with 9 bases between. Germline CDR1 is LNHDA and CDR2 is SQIVND (reference sequence). The CDR3 sequence is 12 residues long. Here the CDR3 reads CASSPVGEKLFF. The CDR3 coding sequence is TGTGCCAGTAGTCCGGTGGGGGAAAAACTGTTTTTT. The full variable domain, rest sourced from reference TRBV19 and TRBJ1-4, is DGGITQSPKYLFRKEGQNVTLSCEQNLNHDAMYWYRQDPGQGLRLIYYSQIVNDFQKGDIAEGYSVSREKKESFPLTVTSAQKNPTAFYLCASSPVGEKLFFGSGTQLSVL.

The sample holds many counts of this clone. V is TRBV29-1 and J is TRBJ2-3; D tentatively fits TRBD1 or TRBD2 (5 bases each). CDR3 length: 15 amino acids. Germline assignment: CDR1 SQVTM and CDR2 ANQGSEA. Trimming took off 6 bases at V and 0 bases at J, with 16 bases between the two ends. In nucleotides, the CDR3 is TGCAGCGTGGAGGACACGCTTGGGAGCACAGATACGCAGTATTTT. Translation: CSVEDTLGSTDTQYF.

V usage is TRBV7-9 and J usage is TRBJ1-2; D is unresolved. This CDR3 spans 13 amino acids. V lost 2 bases and J lost 6, with 10 bases in between. CDR1 is SEHNR, CDR2 FQNEAQ, per germline (reference sequence). CDR3: CASSLPGSNGYTF. The CDR3 DNA reads as TGTGCCAGCAGCTTACCTGGGTCAAATGGCTACACCTTC.

This clone showed up just once. The chain is built from TRBV4-1 and TRBJ2-7, with 13 bases lining up with TRBD2. J was trimmed by 3 bases and V by 1 base; bases with no gene match: 6. Germline CDR1 MGHRA, CDR2 YSYEKL. This CDR3 is 17 amino acids long. This CDR3 reads CASSQGTSGRGVYEQYF. The DNA for the CDR3 is TGCGCCAGCAGCCAAGGGACTAGCGGGAGAGGAGTCTACGAGCAGTACTTC.

The chain is built from TRBV4-3 and TRBJ2-2; TRBD1 matches 8 bases. The CDR3 totals 17 residues. The V gene's germline CDR1 is LGHNA and CDR2 YSLEER. The J segment lost 4 bases and the V segment lost 1 base, leaving 8 bases of the junction unmatched. The CDR3 region has the DNA TGCGCCAGCAGCCAAGGGAGCTGGACAGGGAGCACCGGGGAGCTGTTTTTT. The encoded protein is CASSQGSWTGSTGELFF.

CDR3 DNA sequence: TGTGCCAGTAGTTCAGGGTTGGGGGGCAATCAGCCCCAGCATTTT. Its protein is CASSSGLGGNQPQHF. This rearrangement joins TRBV19 to TRBJ1-5, with a tentative D call TRBD1 (5 bases). V shed 5 bases and J shed 2 bases, with 13 bases lying between them. Germline V gives CDR1 LNHDA, CDR2 SQIVND (reference sequence). CDR3 size: 15 residues.